A selection of T cell receptor beta chains follows, all from one sample in a study of cytomegalovirus exposure and HLA in healthy donors. TCRdb keeps only in-frame clones here, not all; method: immunoSEQ multiplex PCR. In the table there are roughly 190,000 clones, 77% of which are singletons. Sequencing was done on a sample of PBMCs. These receptors all stem from a woman aged 30 to 39 in good health and CMV-seropositive. CDR3s include the opening cysteine and the closing phenylalanine or tryptophan. The order of the fields is V gene, CDR3 length, J gene, D gene, clone size, CDR3 DNA, CDR3 protein. D genes are given only for firm matches. Size is stated for part of the rows, as once, few or many counts, or as a class when the clone is expanded.

V: TRBV7-6; length: 14; J: TRBJ2-1; D: .; size: .; DNA: TGTGCCAGCAGCGCAACCCCAGACTACAATGAGCAGTTCTTC; CDR3: CASSATPDYNEQFF
V: TRBV16; length: 14; J: TRBJ1-3; D: .; size: few; DNA: TGTGCCAGCAGCCAATTAGTGTCTGGAAACACCATATATTTT; CDR3: CASSQLVSGNTIYF
V: TRBV7-7; length: 13; J: TRBJ2-2; D: .; size: .; DNA: TGTGCTAGCAGCTTAACAGGCACCGGGGAGCTGTTTTTT; CDR3: CASSLTGTGELFF
V: TRBV7-9; length: 15; J: TRBJ2-5; D: .; size: .; DNA: TGTGCCAGCAGCTTAATTGGGGGCGTCGGAGAGACCCAGTACTTC; CDR3: CASSLIGGVGETQYF
V: TRBV11-2; length: 14; J: TRBJ1-3; D: TRBD1; size: .; DNA: TGTGCCAGCAGCTGGACAGGGGTCGGAAACACCATATATTTT; CDR3: CASSWTGVGNTIYF
V: TRBV2; length: 14; J: TRBJ2-3; D: .; size: .; DNA: TGTGCCAGCAGTGGGAACGGGAAGGGAGATACGCAGTATTTT; CDR3: CASSGNGKGDTQYF
V: TRBV5-1; length: 15; J: TRBJ2-5; D: TRBD2; size: .; DNA: TGCGCCAGCAGCCGGACTAGCGGAAACCAAGAGACCCAGTACTTC; CDR3: CASSRTSGNQETQYF
V: TRBV5-1; length: 15; J: TRBJ2-7; D: .; size: .; DNA: TGCGCCAGCAGCTTGGCCGGCGGGACCTTCTACGAGCAGTACTTC; CDR3: CASSLAGGTFYEQYF
V: TRBV7-9; length: 19; J: TRBJ2-6; D: .; size: .; DNA: TGTGCCAGCAGCTTAGCCCTGGGGCAGGCGAACTCTGGGGCCAACGTCCTGACTTTC; CDR3: CASSLALGQANSGANVLTF
V: TRBV9; length: 16; J: TRBJ1-2; D: TRBD1; size: few; DNA: TGTGCCAGCAGCCCCGGGGGACAGGGGGCTAACTATGGCTACACCTTC; CDR3: CASSPGGQGANYGYTF
V: TRBV27; length: 16; J: TRBJ2-5; D: TRBD2; size: .; DNA: TGTGCCAGCAGTCTCACAGGACTAGCGGGGAAAGAGACCCAGTACTTC; CDR3: CASSLTGLAGKETQYF
V: TRBV28; length: 11; J: TRBJ2-7; D: .; size: .; DNA: TGTGCCAGCAGTTCTCCCCCGTGGCAGTACTTC; CDR3: CASSSPPWQYF
V: TRBV7-8; length: 16; J: TRBJ1-5; D: .; size: .; DNA: TGTGCCAGCAGCCTCTCGGGACTGCCACGGGGGCAGCCCCAGCATTTT; CDR3: CASSLSGLPRGQPQHF
V: TRBV11-2; length: 15; J: TRBJ1-1; D: .; size: .; DNA: TGTGCCAGCAGCTTAGGAATCACAGCTAACACTGAAGCTTTCTTT; CDR3: CASSLGITANTEAFF
V: TRBV9; length: 16; J: TRBJ1-2; D: TRBD1; size: .; DNA: TGTGCCAGCAGCGCAGGGACAGGGGGTTTTAGCTATGGCTACACCTTC; CDR3: CASSAGTGGFSYGYTF
V: TRBV4-2; length: 16; J: TRBJ2-1; D: TRBD2; size: .; DNA: TGTGCCAGCAGCCTACTCCTAGCGGGGGGGCCGGATGAGCAGTTCTTC; CDR3: CASSLLLAGGPDEQFF
V: TRBV28; length: 13; J: TRBJ2-7; D: TRBD2; size: .; DNA: TGTGCCAGCAGGATGGGACTAGCAGGCGAGCAGTACTTC; CDR3: CASRMGLAGEQYF
V: TRBV4-3; length: 15; J: TRBJ1-1; D: .; size: .; DNA: TGCGCCAGCAGCCAACGGGACAACATGAACACTGAAGCTTTCTTT; CDR3: CASSQRDNMNTEAFF
V: TRBV28; length: 14; J: TRBJ1-5; D: TRBD1; size: .; DNA: TGTGCCAGCAGTCCGGACAGGGTCGATCAGCCCCAGCATTTT; CDR3: CASSPDRVDQPQHF
V: TRBV5-6; length: 12; J: TRBJ1-5; D: .; size: .; DNA: TGTGCCAGCAGCTTGGGGGCCACCGCTCAGCATTTT; CDR3: CASSLGATAQHF
V: TRBV7-3; length: 14; J: TRBJ2-1; D: TRBD2; size: .; DNA: TGTGCCAGCAGCCGAACTAGCGGGGGTGGTGAGCAGTTCTTC; CDR3: CASSRTSGGGEQFF
V: TRBV7-9; length: 11; J: TRBJ2-2; D: .; size: .; DNA: TGTGCCAGCAGCTCCAGAGGGGAGCTGTTTTTT; CDR3: CASSSRGELFF
V: TRBV6-1; length: 14; J: TRBJ2-3; D: TRBD1; size: few; DNA: TGTGCCAGCAGGGACAGGGCCAGAACAGATACGCAGTATTTT; CDR3: CASRDRARTDTQYF
V: TRBV20-1; length: 11; J: TRBJ2-5; D: .; size: .; DNA: TGCAGCGGATCTCAGGGAGAGACCCAGTACTTC; CDR3: CSGSQGETQYF
V: TRBV7-9; length: 13; J: TRBJ2-7; D: TRBD1; size: few; DNA: TGTGCCAGCAGCTTGGGACAGGGGTTCGAGCAGTACTTC; CDR3: CASSLGQGFEQYF
V: TRBV7-9; length: 14; J: TRBJ2-5; D: .; size: .; DNA: TGTGCCAGCAGCTACCCGGGTAGCCAAGAGACCCAGTACTTC; CDR3: CASSYPGSQETQYF
V: TRBV6-6; length: 12; J: TRBJ2-3; D: .; size: .; DNA: TGTGCCAGCAGCCCTTACACAGATACGCAGTATTTT; CDR3: CASSPYTDTQYF
V: TRBV28; length: 17; J: TRBJ2-7; D: .; size: .; DNA: TGTGCCAGCAGTTTCCTAACACCTACTAGCAAGCCCTACGAGCAGTACTTC; CDR3: CASSFLTPTSKPYEQYF